The next 30 T cell receptor beta chains were all read from a single sample in a study of shared clonotypes between healthy human individuals. Sequenced by immunoSEQ multiplex PCR; TCRdb stores in-frame clones only, minus some. Among some 100,000 clones listed, about 71% were seen once. Specimen: memory CD8+ T cells sorted from blood. This sample's subset: CD45RO+ cells pooled with CCR7-negative TemRA cells. The source of these receptors is a woman in her twenties or thirties in good health.

In its sample, this clone was seen once. The chain joins TRBV10-3 to TRBJ1-2; D uncertain. The germline V gene has CDR1 ENHRY and CDR2 SYGVKD. Deletions cut 0 bases from V and 8 bases from J, with 13 bases between. The CDR3 is 14 residues long. CDR3 sequence reads: CAISESAPSSGYTF. CDR3 bases: TGTGCCATCAGTGAGTCCGCCCCCTCTTCGGGCTACACCTTC.

The chain recombines TRBV4-1 with TRBJ1-1; tentatively, D is TRBD1 (6 bases). The CDR3 consists of 16 residues. V shed 1 base and J shed 5 bases, with 17 bases lying between them. Germline V gene data show CDR1 as MGHRA and CDR2 as YSYEKL. In nucleotides, the CDR3 is TGCGCCAGCAGCCAAGTGCGGCCAGGGGAAAGGACTGAAGCTTTCTTT. Protein product: CASSQVRPGERTEAFF.

V gene TRBV5-4 combines with J gene TRBJ2-5, with D maybe TRBD2 (6 bases). The germline V gene has CDR1 SGHNT and CDR2 YYREEE (reference sequence). The CDR3 has 16 amino acids. The V end lost 0 bases, the J end lost 4 bases, and 16 bases lay between the germline ends. As DNA, the CDR3 is TGTGCCAGCAGCTTGGGGGCGCGCGGGGCCGGAGAGACCCAGTACTTC. Protein product: CASSLGARGAGETQYF.

The V call is TRBV19, the J call TRBJ2-1; D unresolved. V dropped 1 base and J dropped 0 bases, with 7 bases sitting between them. The CDR3 loop spans 15 amino acids. Germline loops: CDR1 LNHDA, CDR2 SQIVND (reference sequence). As DNA, the CDR3 is TGTGCCAGTAGTATAGTTTATCTCTCCTACAATGAGCAGTTCTTC. Amino acids: CASSIVYLSYNEQFF.

Turning to this clone: This same CDR3 is encoded by further DNA sequences in the sample. V usage is TRBV2 and J usage is TRBJ2-1; TRBD1 aligns across 10 bases. The CDR3 is made up of 15 amino acids. Trimming at V came to 6 bases and at J to 6 bases, leaving 8 bases not matched to a gene. Looked up from germline, CDR1 is SNHLY and CDR2 is FYNNEI. The CDR3 sequence: CASRAGTGASNEQFF. CDR3 DNA sequence: TGTGCCAGCAGGGCCGGGACAGGGGCTTCCAATGAGCAGTTCTTC. The full variable domain, with the rest looked up from reference TRBV2 and TRBJ2-1, is EPEVTQTPSHQVTQMGQEVILRCVPISNHLYFYWYRQILGQKVEFLVSFYNNEISEKSEIFDDQFSVERPDGSNFTLKIRSTKLEDSAMYFCASRAGTGASNEQFFGPGTRLTVL.

The V gene is TRBV11-2, the J gene TRBJ2-7, with D possibly TRBD1 on 6 matching bases. The length of the CDR3 is 15 residues. Deletions cut 5 bases from V and 6 bases from J, with 20 bases between. The germline gives CDR1 SGHAT, CDR2 FQNNGV. The CDR3 DNA sequence: TGTGCCAGCAGCCCGCTGGGGGCGGTGAGCCTCGAGCAGTACTTC. Amino acids: CASSPLGAVSLEQYF. The entire variable domain, with the rest obtained from reference TRBV11-2 and TRBJ2-7, is as follows: EAGVAQSPRYKIIEKRQSVAFWCNPISGHATLYWYQQILGQGPKLLIQFQNNGVVDDSQLPKDRFSAERLKGVDSTLKIQPAKLEDSAVYLCASSPLGAVSLEQYFGPGTRLTVT.

This clone is a singleton in its sample. The V gene is TRBV7-9, the J gene TRBJ2-3; no clear D gene. Trimming left V 1 base short and J 3 bases short, with 2 bases between. CDR3 size: 12 residues. Germline values: CDR1 SEHNR, CDR2 FQNEAQ (reference sequence). The CDR3 nucleotides read TGTGCCAGCAGCTTAGGAACAGATACGCAGTATTTT. It specifies CASSLGTDTQYF.

This chain connects TRBV5-4 to TRBJ2-7; TRBD1 agrees at 7 bases. In germline, CDR1 is SGHNT, CDR2 YYREEE (reference sequence). The ends lost 4 bases at V and 5 bases at J; junction bases unmatched: 12. The CDR3 runs 15 residues. DNA for the CDR3: TGTGCCAGCAGCAACCACAGGGGAATTATCCACGAGCAGTACTTC. It encodes CASSNHRGIIHEQYF.

The CDR3 sequence: CASSLVRDTPYEQYF. The CDR3 nucleotides are TGTGCCAGCAGCTTAGTGCGGGATACCCCGTACGAGCAGTACTTC. The chain joins TRBV7-2 to TRBJ2-7; TRBD2 might be the D (6 bases). Trimming cost V 1 base and J 4 bases, with 14 bases left between them. Germline V lookup: CDR1 SGHTA, CDR2 FQGNSA. This CDR3 contains 15 residues.

The V call is TRBV19, the J call TRBJ1-2; D not resolved. The CDR3 has 13 amino acids. Trimming took off 7 bases at V and 7 bases at J, with 16 bases between the two ends. Germline V gene lookup returns CDR1 LNHDA and CDR2 SQIVND (reference sequence). The CDR3 here is CASTPTRTRGYTF. The CDR3 bases are TGTGCCAGTACTCCAACGCGTACCCGTGGCTACACCTTC.

This clone was counted between two and nine times. The V gene is TRBV7-3, the J gene TRBJ2-1; D is uncertain. From germline, CDR1 is SGHTA and CDR2 FQGTGA. Trimming shortened V by 0 bases and J by 9 bases, and 15 bases separated the two germline ends. The CDR3 is made up of 15 amino acids. CDR3 in amino acids: CASSLTLGGASEQFF. CDR3 coding DNA: TGTGCCAGCAGCTTAACGTTGGGTGGAGCGAGTGAGCAGTTCTTC.

In the case of this clone: It differs at one base from a far larger clone, so likely a read error. The genes are TRBV4-1 and TRBJ2-7; 7 bases align to TRBD2. The CDR3 runs to 16 residues. The J segment lost 5 bases and the V segment lost 2 bases, leaving 12 bases of the junction unmatched. CDR1 is MGHRA and CDR2 is YSYEKL in the germline V gene. CDR3 amino acids: CASSQKVREAGNEQYF. In DNA, the CDR3 is TGCGCCAGCAGCCAAAAGGTACGGGAGGCCGGGAACGAGCAGTACTTC.

The chain links TRBV15 to TRBJ1-1; possible D gene TRBD1, 6 bases. Trimming cost V 5 bases and J 3 bases, with 16 bases left between them. Germline V gene sequence: CDR1 LNHNV, CDR2 YYDKDF (reference sequence). The CDR3 is 15 amino acids. CDR3 amino acids: CATSGGGVFHTEAFF. The DNA of the CDR3 is TGTGCCACCAGCGGGGGCGGGGTTTTTCACACTGAAGCTTTCTTT.

The chain is built from TRBV25-1 and TRBJ2-7; possibly TRBD2 for D (6 bases). The CDR3 covers 15 residues. Per the germline V gene, CDR1 is MGHDK and CDR2 is SYGVNS. Deletions cut 5 bases from V and 3 bases from J, with 17 bases between. The CDR3 DNA follows: TGTGCCAGCAGTAACGACACTGGGGGAGGCTACGAGCAGTACTTC. Its protein is CASSNDTGGGYEQYF.

The V gene is TRBV11-2, the J gene TRBJ1-3; D is undetermined. Germline V CDR1 and CDR2: SGHAT, FQNNGV. The length of the CDR3 is 16 residues. Trimming took off 5 bases at V and 2 bases at J, with 16 bases between the two ends. The CDR3 sequence is CASSPKTPGAGNTIYF. CDR3 nucleotide sequence: TGTGCCAGCAGCCCCAAAACCCCTGGGGCTGGAAACACCATATATTTT. Variable domain in full (rest from reference TRBV11-2 and TRBJ1-3): EAGVAQSPRYKIIEKRQSVAFWCNPISGHATLYWYQQILGQGPKLLIQFQNNGVVDDSQLPKDRFSAERLKGVDSTLKIQPAKLEDSAVYLCASSPKTPGAGNTIYFGEGSWLTVV.

V and J are TRBV15 and TRBJ2-7; D unresolved. Germline V gives CDR1 LNHNV, CDR2 YYDKDF (reference sequence). Trimming pared 5 bases from V and 5 bases from J, leaving 10 bases between. This CDR3 is built from 12 residues. In nucleotides, the CDR3 is TGTGCCACCAGCCTCCCTTGGGACGAGCAGTACTTC. It specifies CATSLPWDEQYF. The variable domain in full, with the rest retrieved from reference TRBV15 and TRBJ2-7, is DAMVIQNPRYQVTQFGKPVTLSCSQTLNHNVMYWYQQKSSQAPKLLFHYYDKDFNNEADTPDNFQSRRPNTSFCFLDIRSPGLGDTAMYLCATSLPWDEQYFGPGTRLTVT.

The genes are TRBV27 and TRBJ2-1, with 9 bases aligning to TRBD1. J lost 4 bases, V lost 5 bases, and 9 bases had no gene match. The CDR3 consists of 16 residues. The germline V gene encodes CDR1 MNHEY and CDR2 SMNVEV (reference sequence). CDR3 sequence: CASSPRQTGGYNEQFF. CDR3 sequence (DNA): TGTGCCAGCAGTCCCCGCCAGACAGGGGGATACAATGAGCAGTTCTTC.

This chain links TRBV7-2 with TRBJ2-1; a possible D gene is TRBD2 (6 bases). CDR3 length: 17 residues. V shed 2 bases and J shed 7 bases, with 21 bases lying between them. Germline CDR1 SGHTA, CDR2 FQGNSA. Here the CDR3 DNA reads TGTGCCAGCAGCTTAATCCTGGTAGCGGCTTTAGGGAATGAGCAGTTCTTC. This translates into CASSLILVAALGNEQFF.

This clone appeared many times. CDR3 residues: CASSEDVGEQFF. CDR3 bases: TGTGCCAGCAGTGAAGATGTGGGTGAGCAGTTCTTC. This chain uses TRBV25-1 with TRBJ2-1; no firm D call. The germline V gene encodes CDR1 MGHDK and CDR2 SYGVNS. The CDR3 contains 12 residues. With 2 bases removed from V and 9 bases from J, the gap between germline ends came to 8 bases.

The sample holds a few counts of this clone. The germline gene is not matched at one end of the junction; a read error may be the cause. This chain joins TRBV29-1 and TRBJ2-1, with 8 positions matching TRBD1. The CDR3 spans 15 residues. Looked up from germline, CDR1 is SQVTM and CDR2 is ANQGSEA. CDR3 loop: CSVEGTGKTYNEQFF. In nucleotides, the CDR3 is TGCAGCGTAGAAGGGACAGGTAAAACCTACAATGAGCAGTTCTTC.

This chain connects TRBV4-1 to TRBJ2-1, with 7 nucleotides matching TRBD2. This CDR3 has 18 amino acids. V shed 0 bases, J shed 0 bases, and the junction held 8 bases outside the gene matches. CDR1 is MGHRA, CDR2 YSYEKL, per germline. This CDR3 is CASSQDFPSGNSYNEQFF. The CDR3 DNA follows: TGCGCCAGCAGCCAAGATTTCCCTAGCGGAAACTCCTACAATGAGCAGTTCTTC.

The CDR3 spells CASSRSTSGTDTQYF. The CDR3 nucleotides read TGTGCCAGCAGCCGATCGACTAGCGGGACGGATACGCAGTATTTT. The chain has TRBV6-5 and TRBJ2-3; 11 bases are a match to TRBD2. CDR3 length: 15 amino acids. Trimming at V came to 6 bases and at J to 6 bases, leaving 8 bases not matched to a gene. Germline V gives CDR1 MNHEY, CDR2 SVGAGI.

The chain links TRBV14 to TRBJ2-7; 10 nucleotides line up with TRBD2. The CDR3 runs to 15 residues. Trimming at V came to 5 bases and at J to 3 bases, leaving 7 bases not matched to a gene. Germline CDR1 reads SGHDN; CDR2 reads FVKESK. CDR3 loop: CASSKAGGPGYEQYF. CDR3 coding DNA: TGTGCCAGCAGCAAAGCGGGAGGGCCGGGCTACGAGCAGTACTTC.

This clone was found many times. The rearrangement uses TRBV6-1 and TRBJ2-1; 8 bases map to TRBD2. The J segment lost 7 bases and the V segment lost 7 bases, leaving 12 bases of the junction unmatched. The CDR3 totals 15 residues. Germline-derived CDR1 and CDR2 are MNHNS and SASEGT. CDR3 protein: CASTQGAGVLNEQFF. In DNA, the CDR3 is TGTGCCAGCACCCAAGGAGCGGGAGTGTTAAATGAGCAGTTCTTC.

Concerning this clone itself: The identical CDR3 is also encoded by other nucleotide sequences in the sample. The CDR3 nucleotides read TGTGCCAGCTCACCCGACTCCTACGAGCAGTACTTC. Protein sequence: CASSPDSYEQYF. The V call is TRBV18, the J call TRBJ2-7, with unresolved D. CDR3 length: 12 amino acids. V was pared by 3 bases and J by 0 bases, with 3 bases between. Germline CDR1 and CDR2: KGHSH and LQKENI. The full variable domain, rest sourced from reference TRBV18 and TRBJ2-7, is NAGVMQNPRHLVRRRGQEARLRCSPMKGHSHVYWYRQLPEEGLKFMVYLQKENIIDESGMPKERFSAEFPKEGPSILRIQQVVRGDSAAYFCASSPDSYEQYFGPGTRLTVT.

About this clone: The sample contains more than one DNA sequence encoding this CDR3. The chain has TRBV9 and TRBJ2-3; maybe TRBD2 (5 bases). This CDR3 spans 14 amino acids. Germline-derived CDR1 and CDR2 are SGDLS and YYNGEE. V gave up 4 bases and J gave up 2 bases, with 11 bases separating them. The CDR3 protein is CASSLAGTTDTQYF. CDR3 DNA: TGTGCCAGCAGCCTGGCGGGCACCACAGATACGCAGTATTTT.

The chain combines TRBV19 with TRBJ1-2; 10 bases match TRBD1. V lost 3 bases and J lost 8; bases outside the gene matches: 6. CDR3 length equals 14 residues. CDR1 is LNHDA and CDR2 is SQIVND in the germline V gene (reference sequence). CDR3 amino acids: CASSIIGTGVGYTF. CDR3 bases: TGTGCCAGTAGTATCATTGGGACAGGGGTCGGCTACACCTTC.

The chain combines TRBV25-1 with TRBJ1-2; 10 bases agree with TRBD1. Per the germline V gene, CDR1 is MGHDK and CDR2 is SYGVNS. J gave up 7 bases and V 4 bases, and 3 bases lay outside the gene matches. The CDR3 has 13 residues. CDR3 in amino acids: CASSGQGATGYTF. The CDR3 DNA reads TGTGCCAGCAGTGGACAGGGGGCGACTGGCTACACCTTC.

This clone was picked up a small number of times. The rearrangement links TRBV6-5 to TRBJ2-7; 8 bases are a match to TRBD2. The CDR3 spans 16 residues. Germline trimming cut 2 bases from V and 3 bases from J; bases unmatched to any gene: 9. Germline V lookup: CDR1 MNHEY, CDR2 SVGAGI. CDR3 in DNA: TGTGCCAGCAGTTACCGCAAGGCGGGAGGACGCTACGAGCAGTACTTC. This translates into CASSYRKAGGRYEQYF.

The chain combines TRBV19 with TRBJ2-7, with 9 bases matching TRBD2. Per germline, CDR1 LNHDA and CDR2 SQIVND (reference sequence). The length of the CDR3 is 13 residues. Trimming at V came to 7 bases and at J to 3 bases, leaving 4 bases not matched to a gene. The CDR3 nucleotides read TGTGCCAGTAATAGCGGGGGAGGCTACGAGCAGTACTTC. Translating it yields CASNSGGGYEQYF.